The subject of this entry is one T cell receptor (beta chain). Antigen: not known. The sample's time point: baseline pretreatment blood. Noted treatment: 15 Gy SBRT to primary tumor, nephrectomy 4 weeks later. Radiation-treated patients gave blood at baseline, week 2 and week 4. This renal cell carcinoma was of the clear cell type. This sample is drawn from a study of radiation and T cells in renal cell carcinoma. Across the whole study: Nephrectomy followed 15 Gy stereotactic body radiation by 4 weeks. Overall study results and limits: In blood, top tumor clones expanded by 2 weeks, shrinking by 4.

Germline CDR1 MNHNY, CDR2 SVGAGI (reference sequence). Trimming removed 8 bases from V and 7 bases from J; junction bases left unmatched: 16. CDR3 size: 15 residues. Assay used: immunoSEQ multiplex PCR; TCRdb lists only in-frame clones, some missing. Among about 130,000 clones listed, roughly 80% were seen once. The rearrangement links TRBV6-6 to TRBJ2-7; the match to TRBD2 covers 8 bases. The origin of this receptor is a woman aged 60 to 75 with renal cell carcinoma. This material consisted of blood, taken from a patient whose treatment included radiotherapy and nephrectomy. This CDR3 reads CASSHPGREAGEQYF. The CDR3 DNA is TGTGCCAGCTCCCACCCGGGGCGGGAGGCCGGGGAGCAGTACTTC.